This TCR beta chain was identified in a study of regulatory T cells in long-lasting Graves disease. Study-wide results and limits: Persistent Graves' patients had lower TCR diversity than newly diagnosed ones.

Germline V CDR1 and CDR2: MNHEY, SMNVEV (reference sequence). Unmatched junction bases numbered 6, after V lost 2 bases and J lost 2 bases. The CDR3 runs to 16 residues. Time point: newly diagnosed GD, antithyroid drugs for less than 3 months. Researchers made the TCR library from RNA that was extracted from PBMCs. Relying on iRepertoire HTBI primers and Arm-PCR of CDR3 regions, the team built TCR beta libraries. TCRdb re-analysed the multiplex PCR reads in MiXCR, keeping a single row per CDR3 protein. Of 350,000 to 450,000 distinct CDR3 sequences in the sample, 10% to 15% were seen once. This clonotype was found a few times. Its target is unknown. This sample was also put to use in a study of T cells in Graves' hyperthyroidism and ophthalmopathy. That paper states: In patients aged 18 to 65, hyperthyroidism was newly diagnosed, with duration under 2 months.

This chain uses TRBV27 with TRBJ2-7; 10 nucleotides agree with TRBD2. This sequence was found in a young woman with Graves disease. Sample: peripheral blood mononuclear cells (PBMCs), taken at new diagnosis, from a patient treated with antithyroid drugs. The CDR3 loop is CASSLRVGLAAYEQYF. Written as DNA, the CDR3 is TGTGCCAGCAGTTTACGGGTCGGACTAGCGGCCTACGAGCAGTACTTC.